Listed below are T cell receptor beta chains from one sample, sequenced in a study of CDR3 diversity in severe acne. TCRdb reanalysed the PCR reads using MiXCR and keeps one entry per CDR3 protein. Found here are more than 85,000 distinct CDR3 sequences, 48% of them singletons; the top ten hold about 9.5%. The sample comprised blood. The receptor set was obtained from a male donor in good health, serving as a control. CDR3s include the opening cysteine and the closing phenylalanine or tryptophan. Each record gives: clone size, D gene, J gene, V gene, CDR3 DNA, CDR3 protein. A D gene is named only where the DNA matches it firmly. Expanded clones are given a class, and other clones once, few, many or no size at all.

clone size: .
D gene: .
J gene: TRBJ1-6
V gene: TRBV19
CDR3 DNA: TGTGCCAGTAGTATGGTCGGGCAACACTCACCCCTCCACTTT
CDR3 protein: CASSMVGQHSPLHF

clone size: .
D gene: TRBD2
J gene: TRBJ2-7
V gene: TRBV19
CDR3 DNA: TGTGCCAGTAGTGCAGCGGGAGACCCCTCCTACGAGCAGTACTTC
CDR3 protein: CASSAAGDPSYEQYF

clone size: many
D gene: .
J gene: TRBJ2-2
V gene: TRBV6-2/TRBV6-3
CDR3 DNA: TGTGCCAGCAGAAACGGGGGGCCTCGAACCGGGGAGCTGTTTTTT
CDR3 protein: CASRNGGPRTGELFF

clone size: .
D gene: .
J gene: TRBJ1-5
V gene: TRBV5-4
CDR3 DNA: TGCGCCAGCAGCCAAGGTGTCCGTAGCAATCAGCCCCAGCATTTT
CDR3 protein: CASSQGVRSNQPQHF

clone size: medium-sized
D gene: .
J gene: TRBJ1-2
V gene: TRBV2
CDR3 DNA: TGTGCCAGCAGTGAACAGCGCTATGGCTACACCTTC
CDR3 protein: CASSEQRYGYTF

clone size: .
D gene: .
J gene: TRBJ2-7
V gene: TRBV20-1
CDR3 DNA: TGCAGTGCTAGAGGCGAGCAGTACTTC
CDR3 protein: CSARGEQYF

clone size: few
D gene: TRBD1
J gene: TRBJ1-2
V gene: TRBV5-1
CDR3 DNA: TGCGCCAGCAGCTCCTCCGGGACAGGGGAGGATGGCTACACCTTC
CDR3 protein: CASSSSGTGEDGYTF

clone size: .
D gene: TRBD1
J gene: TRBJ2-1
V gene: TRBV6-5
CDR3 DNA: TGTGCCCCCGCTAGTCTGGTAACTGCTGGCACAGACAGGGGCTCCTACAATGAGCAGTTCTTC
CDR3 protein: CAPASLVTAGTDRGSYNEQFF

clone size: .
D gene: TRBD2
J gene: TRBJ2-5
V gene: TRBV20-1
CDR3 DNA: TGCAGTGCTAGGGGACTAGCGGGAGGGGGTTTACCCCAAGAGACCCAGTACTTC
CDR3 protein: CSARGLAGGGLPQETQYF

clone size: few
D gene: .
J gene: TRBJ1-2
V gene: TRBV24-1
CDR3 DNA: TGTGCCACCAGTGATCCTACAGGGAAAGATGGCTACACCTTC
CDR3 protein: CATSDPTGKDGYTF

clone size: medium-sized
D gene: .
J gene: TRBJ1-3
V gene: TRBV10-2
CDR3 DNA: TGCGCCAGCAGTGAGTCTGGAGTAAACACCATATATTTT
CDR3 protein: CASSESGVNTIYF

clone size: few
D gene: TRBD1
J gene: TRBJ1-2
V gene: TRBV13
CDR3 DNA: TGTGCCAGCAGCTCAGGGACAGATGGCTATGGCTACACCTTC
CDR3 protein: CASSSGTDGYGYTF

clone size: .
D gene: .
J gene: TRBJ1-1
V gene: TRBV7-9
CDR3 DNA: TGTGCCAGCGGCTTAGCAGTGATGAACACTGAAGCTTTCTTT
CDR3 protein: CASGLAVMNTEAFF

clone size: .
D gene: .
J gene: TRBJ1-2
V gene: TRBV27
CDR3 DNA: TGTGCCAGCAGTTTTTTGGATGGTGGCTACACCTTC
CDR3 protein: CASSFLDGGYTF

clone size: few
D gene: .
J gene: TRBJ2-2
V gene: TRBV5-1
CDR3 DNA: TGCGCCAGCAGCGCGACCAGGGGTTCCACCGGGGAGCTGTTTTTT
CDR3 protein: CASSATRGSTGELFF

clone size: few
D gene: TRBD1
J gene: TRBJ1-2
V gene: TRBV7-2
CDR3 DNA: TGTGCCAGCAGCCGACAGGGTAACTATGGCTACACCTTC
CDR3 protein: CASSRQGNYGYTF

clone size: once
D gene: TRBD1
J gene: TRBJ2-7
V gene: TRBV20-1
CDR3 DNA: TGCAGCTCCCCGACAGGGAACCCCTACGAGCAGTACTTC
CDR3 protein: CSSPTGNPYEQYF

clone size: .
D gene: TRBD2
J gene: TRBJ2-1
V gene: TRBV7-9
CDR3 DNA: TGTGCCAGCAGCGGGACTAGCGTGGCCTACAATGAGCAGTTCTTC
CDR3 protein: CASSGTSVAYNEQFF

clone size: .
D gene: TRBD2
J gene: TRBJ2-2
V gene: TRBV9
CDR3 DNA: TGTGCCAGCAGCCGGGGGGGGGGGGCAACCGGGGAGCTGTTTTTT
CDR3 protein: CASSRGGGATGELFF

clone size: .
D gene: .
J gene: TRBJ1-3
V gene: TRBV13
CDR3 DNA: TGTGCCAGCAGGACTGAACCTGGGAACACCATATATTTT
CDR3 protein: CASRTEPGNTIYF

clone size: .
D gene: .
J gene: TRBJ1-1
V gene: TRBV20-1
CDR3 DNA: TGCAGTGCTAGCTCGGTGGTGTACACTGAAGCTTTCTTT
CDR3 protein: CSASSVVYTEAFF